Each of the 27 T cell receptor beta chains below was sequenced from the same sample in a study of blood T cell repertoires in COVID-19. Generated by immunoSEQ multiplex PCR, the TCRdb table keeps only in-frame clones and is missing some. The sample consists of over 80,000 clones, 86% of them appearing once. Sequencing input: peripheral blood. The receptors come from a middle-aged man with acute or convalescent COVID-19.

This clone was recorded only once. The gene calls are TRBV5-4 and TRBJ1-1, with D possibly TRBD1 on 5 matching bases. The CDR3 has 14 amino acids. Germline V gives CDR1 SGHNT, CDR2 YYREEE (reference sequence). V was pared by 1 base and J by 0 bases, with 7 bases between. CDR3 sequence: CASSLRQLNTEAFF. The CDR3 DNA sequence: TGTGCCAGCAGCTTGAGACAGTTGAACACTGAAGCTTTCTTT. Full variable domain (missing parts from reference TRBV5-4 and TRBJ1-1): ETGVTQSPTHLIKTRGQQVTLRCSSQSGHNTVSWYQQALGQGPQFIFQYYREEENGRGNFPPRFSGLQFPNYSSELNVNALELDDSALYLCASSLRQLNTEAFFGQGTRLTVV.

J is TRBJ2-2 and V is TRBV4-1, with TRBD1 as a possible D gene (5 bases). Germline V CDR1 and CDR2: MGHRA, YSYEKL. Trimming left V 1 base short and J 1 base short, with 13 bases between. The CDR3 spans 17 residues. CDR3 sequence reads: CASSQGGGYQNTGELFF. As DNA, the CDR3 is TGCGCCAGCAGCCAAGGGGGCGGCTACCAGAACACCGGGGAGCTGTTTTTT.

As to this clone: At one end, the junction sequence differs from germline, possibly due to a read error. The rearrangement joins TRBV23-1 to TRBJ1-1; TRBD1 matches at 7 bases. Being an ORF, TRBV23-1 has a function that is uncertain. There are 14 residues in the CDR3. CDR3 amino acids: CASTPPGGLHSGFF. DNA for the CDR3: TGCGCCAGCACTCCCCCAGGGGGGCTCCACTCTGGTTTTTTT.

The chain links TRBV13 to TRBJ2-7, with D perhaps matching TRBD2 (6 bases). CDR1 is PRHDT and CDR2 is FYEKMQ in the germline V gene (reference sequence). This CDR3 region has 14 residues. V was shortened by 4 bases and J by 4 bases, with 14 bases between the two germline ends. In nucleotides, the CDR3 is TGTGCCAGCAGCTCCGCGGGACGGGGATACGAGCAGTACTTC. It specifies CASSSAGRGYEQYF.

The chain employs TRBV10-3 and TRBJ2-5; maybe TRBD2 (6 bases). The V end lost 4 bases, the J end lost 5 bases, and 8 bases lay between the germline ends. CDR1 and CDR2 from the germline V gene are ENHRY and SYGVKD. The CDR3 is 12 amino acids. This CDR3 reads CAISASGETQYF. The CDR3, as DNA: TGTGCCATCAGTGCCAGCGGGGAGACCCAGTACTTC.

V usage is TRBV3-1 (or the pseudogene TRBV3-2) and J usage is TRBJ2-6, with 8 nucleotides matching TRBD1. J was trimmed by 1 base and V by 4 bases; bases with no gene match: 3. Germline CDR1 and CDR2: LGHDT and YNNKEL (reference sequence). The CDR3 runs to 16 residues. As DNA, the CDR3 is TGTGCCAGCAGCCGGGACAGGCAGTCTGGGGCCAACGTCCTGACTTTC. This gives the protein CASSRDRQSGANVLTF.

The chain couples TRBV18 to TRBJ1-1, with D uncertain. Trimming removed 2 bases from V and 1 base from J, with 11 bases in between. The germline V gene encodes CDR1 KGHSH and CDR2 LQKENI. The CDR3 is 15 amino acids. The CDR3 loop is CASSPEIGGNTEAFF. The CDR3 nucleotides read TGTGCCAGCTCACCAGAGATCGGTGGGAACACTGAAGCTTTCTTT.

The chain combines TRBV5-1 with TRBJ2-7, with D possibly TRBD1 on 6 matching bases. From germline, CDR1 is SGHRS and CDR2 YFSETQ. The CDR3 extends over 15 amino acids. V was cut by 2 bases and J by 2 bases, with 14 bases left in between. The CDR3 DNA reads as TGCGCCAGCAGCTTTGGACAGAAAAGCACCTACGAGCAGTACTTC. Its protein is CASSFGQKSTYEQYF.

V gene TRBV6-6 combines with J gene TRBJ1-5; no definite D call. CDR3 length: 14 amino acids. CDR1 is MNHNY, CDR2 SVGAGI, per germline (reference sequence). V gave up 4 bases and J gave up 7 bases, with 14 bases separating them. This chain's CDR3 is CASSSTGGNQPQHF. The CDR3 DNA is TGTGCCAGCAGTTCCACTGGAGGTAACCAGCCCCAGCATTTT.

The chain couples TRBV6-1 to TRBJ1-2; 7 bases are shared with TRBD1. Germline lookup yields CDR1 MNHNS and CDR2 SASEGT. The CDR3 loop spans 18 amino acids. The J segment lost 5 bases and the V segment lost 2 bases, leaving 17 bases of the junction unmatched. The CDR3 region has the DNA TGTGCCAGCAGTGAACACGTTTGGAGGGACAGAGGTCAATATGGCTACACCTTC. This codes for CASSEHVWRDRGQYGYTF.

The rearrangement joins TRBV4-1 to TRBJ2-5; 12 bases are shared with TRBD2. The trim removed 1 base at V and 1 base at J, leaving 4 bases unmatched. This CDR3 region has 17 residues. Germline lookup yields CDR1 MGHRA and CDR2 YSYEKL. CDR3 DNA sequence: TGCGCCAGCAGCCAAGCCGGACTAGCGGGAACCCAAGAGACCCAGTACTTC. This encodes CASSQAGLAGTQETQYF.

The V gene is TRBV7-6, the J gene TRBJ2-2; D remains ambiguous. CDR3 size: 13 residues. The V end lost 1 base, the J end lost 5 bases, and 5 bases lay between the germline ends. Germline assignment: CDR1 SGHVS and CDR2 FNYEAQ. The CDR3 coding sequence is TGTGCCAGCAGCTTAGGGGCGACCGGGGAGCTGTTTTTT. Translated: CASSLGATGELFF.

The J gene is TRBJ1-1, the V gene TRBV5-1; 8 nucleotides agree with TRBD1. In germline, CDR1 is SGHRS, CDR2 YFSETQ. Trimming at V came to 2 bases and at J to 1 base, leaving 7 bases not matched to a gene. CDR3 length: 16 residues. The CDR3 loop reads CASSLSRTGSNTEAFF. CDR3 DNA: TGCGCCAGCAGCTTATCCCGGACAGGGTCGAACACTGAAGCTTTCTTT.

The chain combines TRBV9 with TRBJ1-2, with TRBD1 as a possible D gene (6 bases). Trimming removed 3 bases from V and 6 bases from J, with 21 bases in between. Germline-derived CDR1 and CDR2 are SGDLS and YYNGEE. This CDR3 is built from 16 residues. The CDR3 region has the DNA TGTGCCAGCAGCGACCGCAGGGGCCGGGCTGATGATGGCTACACCTTC. It encodes CASSDRRGRADDGYTF.

The CDR3 spells CASSSTQGINIYNEQFF. The CDR3 coding sequence is TGTGCCAGCAGCTCTACCCAGGGAATCAATATCTACAATGAGCAGTTCTTC. The rearrangement links TRBV11-3 to TRBJ2-1; D may be TRBD1 (5 bases). Germline CDR1 SGHNT, CDR2 YENEEA. V shed 4 bases and J shed 3 bases, with 19 bases lying between them. CDR3 length equals 17 residues.

This rearrangement joins TRBV7-9 to TRBJ1-3; D ambiguous. Trimming took 5 bases from V and 3 from J, leaving 14 bases between them. The CDR3 has 15 residues. Germline V gene sequence: CDR1 SEHNR, CDR2 FQNEAQ (reference sequence). CDR3 in DNA: TGTGCCAGCAGCCCGCGGGGTTCCGGTGGAAACACCATATATTTT. This codes for CASSPRGSGGNTIYF.

The chain couples TRBV7-8 to TRBJ2-1; 13 nucleotides agree with TRBD2. There are 17 residues in the CDR3. After removal of 1 base from V and 7 bases from J, the junction contained 7 bases not matched to a gene. CDR1 is SGHVS and CDR2 is FQNEAQ in the germline V gene. CDR3 bases: TGTGCCAGCAGCTTAGGTCAACTAGCGGGAGGGCTTAATGAGCAGTTCTTC. Its protein is CASSLGQLAGGLNEQFF.

This clone was seen a handful of times. The genes are TRBV3-1 (or the pseudogene TRBV3-2) and TRBJ2-2; 13 nucleotides line up with TRBD2. Germline V lookup: CDR1 LGHDT, CDR2 YNNKEL (reference sequence). V was pared by 6 bases and J by 6 bases, with 7 bases of the junction left unmatched. The CDR3 runs 16 residues. The CDR3 is CASSRKTSGRSGELFF. CDR3 coding DNA: TGTGCCAGCAGTCGAAAGACTAGCGGGAGGTCCGGGGAGCTGTTTTTT.

The chain employs TRBV11-2 and TRBJ1-2; D unclear. Per germline, CDR1 SGHAT and CDR2 FQNNGV. Trimming shortened V by 2 bases and J by 3 bases, and 19 bases separated the two germline ends. There are 17 residues in the CDR3. CDR3 sequence: CASSLSWEGVNDYGYTF. The DNA for the CDR3 is TGTGCCAGCAGCTTATCCTGGGAGGGCGTAAATGACTATGGCTACACCTTC.

V and J are TRBV16 and TRBJ1-2; D uncertain. Germline assignment: CDR1 KGHSY and CDR2 FQNENV. The CDR3 length is 13 residues. The V gene lost 8 bases and the J gene lost 3 bases, with 13 bases spanning the gap. The CDR3 sequence: CASGADGDYGYTF. In DNA, the CDR3 is TGTGCCAGCGGCGCGGACGGGGACTATGGCTACACCTTC.

V gene TRBV11-2 combines with J gene TRBJ2-3, with TRBD2 as a possible D gene (6 bases). CDR3 length: 16 amino acids. Trimming pared 6 bases from V and 4 bases from J, leaving 20 bases between. Germline CDR1 reads SGHAT; CDR2 reads FQNNGV. CDR3 sequence (DNA): TGTGCCAGCAGTTTACTGCGGCTAGCGATAGCAGATACGCAGTATTTT. This encodes CASSLLRLAIADTQYF.

The chain links TRBV6-5 to TRBJ2-1; D gene unclear. V was cut by 6 bases and J by 0 bases, with 9 bases left in between. Looked up from germline, CDR1 is MNHEY and CDR2 is SVGAGI. The CDR3 length is 14 residues. The CDR3 nucleotides read TGTGCCAGCAGGGCACCGTACTCCTACAATGAGCAGTTCTTC. Translating it yields CASRAPYSYNEQFF.

The chain links TRBV12-3 or TRBV12-4 to TRBJ2-1; 7 bases line up with TRBD2. J gave up 15 bases and V 3 bases, and 5 bases lay outside the gene matches. The CDR3 length is 11 residues. Here the CDR3 DNA reads TGTGCCAGCAGTTTTGGCGGGAGCCCGTTCTTC. The encoded protein is CASSFGGSPFF.

The chain has TRBV5-1 and TRBJ1-2; D gene ambiguous. V shed 0 bases and J shed 2 bases, with 5 bases lying between them. Germline V CDR1 and CDR2: SGHRS, YFSETQ. The CDR3 covers 13 residues. The CDR3 coding sequence is TGCGCCAGCAGCTTGGGGCCGAACTATGGCTACACCTTC. This gives the protein CASSLGPNYGYTF. The full variable domain, with the rest looked up from reference TRBV5-1 and TRBJ1-2, is KAGVTQTPRYLIKTRGQQVTLSCSPISGHRSVSWYQQTPGQGLQFLFEYFSETQRNKGNFPGRFSGRQFSNSRSEMNVSTLELGDSALYLCASSLGPNYGYTFGSGTRLTVV.

The chain is built from TRBV28 and TRBJ1-1, with 9 nucleotides matching TRBD1. V was pared by 4 bases and J by 7 bases, with 13 bases of the junction left unmatched. The germline CDR1 and CDR2 sequences are MDHEN and SYDVKM. The CDR3 sequence is 16 residues long. The CDR3: CASSSAGTGKKHEAFF. CDR3 sequence (DNA): TGTGCCAGCAGTTCCGCCGGGACAGGGAAGAAACATGAAGCTTTCTTT.

The chain carries TRBV3-1 (or the pseudogene TRBV3-2) and TRBJ2-5, with D unresolved. Germline assignment: CDR1 LGHDT and CDR2 YNNKEL (reference sequence). This CDR3 has 15 residues. The V and J ends lost 0 bases and 4 bases respectively, with 12 bases between them. CDR3 region: CASSQDRSLGETQYF. The CDR3 region has the DNA TGTGCCAGCAGCCAAGACAGGTCGTTGGGAGAGACCCAGTACTTC.

This chain links TRBV13 with TRBJ1-1; TRBD1 might be the D (5 bases). V lost 2 bases, J lost 1 base, and 17 bases lay in between. Germline CDR1 and CDR2: PRHDT and FYEKMQ (reference sequence). This CDR3 spans 17 amino acids. CDR3 nucleotide sequence: TGTGCCAGCAGCTTAAAAGGAATTCAGGGAGGGAACACTGAAGCTTTCTTT. It codes for CASSLKGIQGGNTEAFF.